The subject of this entry is one T cell receptor beta chain. Its target is not known. After 5'RACE with constant-segment primers, TCR alpha and TCR beta cDNA libraries carrying sample barcodes and UMIs were obtained. TCRdb redid the calling of the 5' RACE reads with MiXCR, one entry per CDR3 protein. The sample shows 90,000 to 120,000 distinct CDR3 sequences, around 10% of them seen only once. This sample is part of a study of T-cell memory formation after mild COVID-19. Study-level background: Clustering of TCRs was largely donor specific. Study-level findings and limits: Clones which contracted sat mainly in CM and EM if CD4+, and in EMRA if CD8+. Contracting clones, day 15 to 85, had balanced CD4/CD8, and later expanders favored CD4+.

Per germline, CDR1 SEHNR and CDR2 FQNEAQ (reference sequence). The germline V and J ends were trimmed by 3 bases and 3 bases, with 11 bases remaining between them. The CDR3 sequence is 14 residues long. The sequence came from a man aged 18 to 30 who had mild COVID-19 (a few samples of this study predate the infection). Cell type and time point are not known. V and J are TRBV7-9 and TRBJ1-1; D uncertain. Material: PBMCs or a T cell subset sorted from them (not recorded which). CDR3 nucleotide sequence: TGTGCCAGCAGCTTGGTGCTGACGGACACTGAAGCTTTCTTT. It translates to CASSLVLTDTEAFF.